One T cell receptor (beta chain) is described in this entry. The target of this receptor is not known. Within one base of it there is no much larger clone, and no base qualities were kept. The data belong to a study of T cell responses to AZD1222 COVID-19 vaccine (dated by TCRdb to the early 2020s). About the full investigation: A total of just over 230 trial participants underwent TCR sequencing, of whom 200 to 220 received two doses of AZD1222 and about 25 received two doses of the MenACWY control vaccine. Trial participants were enrolled by age into 18-55, 56-69 and 70-plus year subgroups, with roughly 160, 29 and 62 TCR-sequenced participants respectively. Study-wide findings and limitations: Because no day 14 peak-response samples were available, the repertoires could be characterized only after the peak T cell response. Participants were mostly white British and included more females than males, and it was suggested by the authors that clonal diversity may have been underestimated. After two AZD1222 doses, spike-specific TCR breadth and depth were significantly higher than at day 0 and than in MenACWY recipients. Nearly half of unique spike-specific TCRs reportedly recognized epitopes outside regions mutated in the B.1.351 and B.1.1.7 variants. The 56-69-year group was small, and its depth increase did not reach significance, likely because of low power. CD4 TCRs associated with the vaccine covered the entire spike protein, and the dominant responses were in regions 160-218 and 743-854. Conclusions about previously exposed vaccinees are limited, since just a handful of AZD1222 recipients were seropositive for SARS-CoV-2 at baseline.

The CDR3 regions of human TCRbeta chains were analyzed by immunosequencing. Under the source paper's analysis protocol: TCRs in the repertoires were compared against a reference library of SARS-CoV-2-specific TCRs that had been generated with the MIRA antigen-specificity platform. Breadth was defined as the fraction of unique TCRs that were SARS-CoV-2-associated. Depth was defined as the fraction of total T cells that were SARS-CoV-2-associated. Using the MIRA data, each spike-specific TCR was assigned both to the spike region to which the TCR was reactive and to a CD4 or CD8 class. Log10-transformed breadth and depth values were compared by one-way ANOVA with Sidak's multiple comparisons tests. In TCRdb, the immuneACCESS table is reduced to in-frame sequences with V and J assigned. These tables do not hold every clone; where another copy was compared, an unresolved V gene accounts for under half, and the others remain unexplained. That table supplies the V and J calls and clone size; D and trimming were determined from the DNA. For this sample the table gives just under 90,000 clones, of which about 90% were detected only once. The top ten clonotypes cover 10% of the sample.

The sample's time point label is to be understood as: baseline before first vaccination. The intended sense of this specimen's treatment or condition label: meningococcal conjugate vaccine given as trial control. Samples from vaccinated people were obtained from the UK trials COV001 and COV002, which included a single-blind randomized controlled phase 2/3 trial of AZD1222 (ChAdOx1 nCoV-19) in healthy adults. Trial participant PBMC samples were collected at day 0 and day 28 after the second dose for TCRbeta chain sequencing. Taken from the germline V gene (reference sequence), the CDR1 and CDR2 loops are SEHNR and FQNEAQ. The V end gives up 3 bases and the J end 2 bases, leaving 3 bases in the junction not matched to a gene. The CDR3, cysteine through phenylalanine, is 14 amino acids long. Only CDR3 DNA remains: 42 bases, in frame from the first base.

The TCR comes from an adult in good health. The sequence is built from TRBV7-9 and TRBJ2-7; 8 bases in between match TRBD1. This specimen was peripheral blood, taken on day 0 of MenACWY control vaccination. The DNA sequence is TGTGCCAGCAGCTTGGGACAGGTCGCCTACGAGCAGTACTTC. This codes for CASSLGQVAYEQYF.